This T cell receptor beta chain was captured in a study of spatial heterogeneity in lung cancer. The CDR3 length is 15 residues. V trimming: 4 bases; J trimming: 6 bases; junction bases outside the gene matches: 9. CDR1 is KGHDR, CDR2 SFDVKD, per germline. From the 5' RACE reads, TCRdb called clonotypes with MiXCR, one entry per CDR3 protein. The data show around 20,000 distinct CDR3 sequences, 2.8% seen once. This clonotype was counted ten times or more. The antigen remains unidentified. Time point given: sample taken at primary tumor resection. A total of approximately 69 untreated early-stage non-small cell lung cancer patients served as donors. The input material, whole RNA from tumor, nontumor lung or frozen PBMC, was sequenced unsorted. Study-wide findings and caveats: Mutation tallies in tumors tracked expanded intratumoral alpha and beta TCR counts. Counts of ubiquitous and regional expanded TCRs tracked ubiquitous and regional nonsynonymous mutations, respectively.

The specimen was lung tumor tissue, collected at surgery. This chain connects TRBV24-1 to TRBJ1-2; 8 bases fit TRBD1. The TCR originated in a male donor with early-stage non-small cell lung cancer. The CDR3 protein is CATSDYQGALDGYTF. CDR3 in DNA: TGTGCCACCAGTGACTATCAGGGGGCCCTTGATGGCTACACCTTC.